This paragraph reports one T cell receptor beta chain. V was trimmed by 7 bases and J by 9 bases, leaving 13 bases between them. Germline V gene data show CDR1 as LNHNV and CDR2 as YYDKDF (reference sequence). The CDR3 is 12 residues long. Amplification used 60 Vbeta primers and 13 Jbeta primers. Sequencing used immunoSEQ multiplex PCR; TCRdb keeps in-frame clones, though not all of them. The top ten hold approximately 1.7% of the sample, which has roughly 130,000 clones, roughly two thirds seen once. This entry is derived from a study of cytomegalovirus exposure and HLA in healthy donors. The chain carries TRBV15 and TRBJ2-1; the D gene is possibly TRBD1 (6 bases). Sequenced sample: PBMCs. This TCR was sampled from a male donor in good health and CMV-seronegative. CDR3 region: CATTPLGGEQFF. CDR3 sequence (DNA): TGTGCCACCACCCCACTAGGGGGTGAGCAGTTCTTC.